Presented here are 25 T cell receptor beta chains from one specimen sequenced in a study of CD8 T cells in Susac syndrome. Random hexamers served to reverse transcribe roughly 0.5 to 1 ug RNA. MiXCR, run by TCRdb on the immunoSEQ multiplex PCR reads, gives a single entry per CDR3 protein. The sample yields roughly 120,000 distinct CDR3 sequences, more than 90% seen once. The source material was CD4+ T cells from PBMCs. These TCRs come from a human donor in good health.

This clonotype was seen once. The V gene is TRBV5-1, the J gene TRBJ1-1; TRBD1 is a possible D gene (5 bases). V lost 4 bases and J 4 bases, leaving 14 bases between the germline ends. Germline V gene lookup returns CDR1 SGHRS and CDR2 YFSETQ. The CDR3 runs 14 residues. CDR3 protein: CASSPTPGATEAFF. CDR3 sequence (DNA): TGCGCCAGCAGCCCGACACCTGGGGCCACTGAAGCTTTCTTT.

The chain has TRBV24-1 and TRBJ1-5, with TRBD1 as a possible D gene (5 bases). The CDR3 loop spans 16 amino acids. The V gene's germline CDR1 is KGHDR and CDR2 SFDVKD. V shed 3 bases and J shed 6 bases, with 17 bases lying between them. CDR3: CATSDARGPESQPQHF. The CDR3 bases are TGTGCCACCAGTGATGCCCGGGGCCCGGAGAGTCAGCCCCAGCATTTT.

The CDR3 sequence: CASSRQSLNQPQHF. The CDR3 DNA reads as TGTGCCAGCAGTCGACAGAGTTTGAATCAGCCCCAGCATTTT. The chain joins TRBV12-3 or TRBV12-4 to TRBJ1-5; D is perhaps TRBD1 (5 bases). The CDR3 runs to 14 residues. Trimming removed 5 bases at V and 4 bases at J, with 12 bases between.

The gene calls are TRBV11-2 and TRBJ1-1; TRBD1 agrees at 8 bases. The CDR3 totals 13 residues. The J segment lost 11 bases and the V segment lost 3 bases, leaving 8 bases of the junction unmatched. Germline CDR1 SGHAT, CDR2 FQNNGV. As DNA, the CDR3 is TGTGCCAGCAGCTTGGGGACAGGCTTGTATGCTTTCTTT. Its translation is CASSLGTGLYAFF.

The V call is TRBV5-4, the J call TRBJ2-7; 9 positions match TRBD1. V dropped 4 bases and J dropped 3; count of bases not matched to a gene: 5. Germline V gene sequence: CDR1 SGHNT, CDR2 YYREEE (reference sequence). This CDR3 has 14 amino acids. The CDR3 region has the DNA TGTGCCAGCAGCGAGGGACAGGGTGGCTACGAGCAGTACTTC. Translation gives CASSEGQGGYEQYF.

The chain employs TRBV20-1 and TRBJ2-1; tentatively, D is TRBD1 (7 bases). Germline loops: CDR1 DFQATT, CDR2 SNEGSKA (reference sequence). This CDR3 has 15 amino acids. Between the trimmed V and J ends, which lost 0 bases and 2 bases, there was a span of 11 bases. CDR3 sequence (DNA): TGCAGTGCTAGAGATGGCAGGGGGGCCTACAATGAGCAGTTCTTC. This codes for CSARDGRGAYNEQFF.

The chain recombines TRBV4-1 with TRBJ2-3; D gene ambiguous. Trimming took 0 bases from V and 0 from J, leaving 10 bases between them. The CDR3 contains 16 residues. The germline CDR1 and CDR2 sequences are MGHRA and YSYEKL. The CDR3, as DNA: TGCGCCAGCAGCCAAGAAGGGCCGACTAGCACAGATACGCAGTATTTT. This translates into CASSQEGPTSTDTQYF.

This chain uses TRBV7-2 with TRBJ2-7; the match to TRBD2 covers 9 bases. This CDR3 contains 14 residues. Germline-derived CDR1 and CDR2 are SGHTA and FQGNSA. With V trimmed by 5 bases and J by 4 bases, 6 bases remained unmatched. CDR3 in amino acids: CASSKAGGTYEQYF. CDR3 bases: TGTGCCAGCAGCAAAGCGGGGGGCACTTACGAGCAGTACTTC. The full variable domain, in which reference TRBV7-2 and TRBJ2-7 provide the parts outside the CDR3, is GAGVSQSPSNKVTEKGKDVELRCDPISGHTALYWYRQSLGQGLEFLIYFQGNSAPDKSGLPSDRFSAERTGGSVSTLTIQRTQQEDSAVYLCASSKAGGTYEQYFGPGTRLTVT.

V is TRBV29-1 and J is TRBJ1-3; D is ambiguous. Germline V gives CDR1 SQVTM, CDR2 ANQGSEA. The V end was cut by 5 bases, the J end by 4 bases, with 18 bases between. The CDR3 spans 15 residues. This chain's CDR3 is CSVSGLDKGGNTIYF. CDR3 nucleotides: TGCAGCGTTTCTGGCCTAGACAAGGGAGGAAACACCATATATTTT. Based on the CDR3 plus reference TRBV29-1 and TRBJ1-3, the full variable domain is SAVISQKPSRDICQRGTSLTIQCQVDSQVTMMFWYRQQPGQSLTLIATANQGSEATYESGFVIDKFPISRPNLTFSTLTVSNMSPEDSSIYLCSVSGLDKGGNTIYFGEGSWLTVV.

This sequence joins TRBV6-2 or TRBV6-3 and TRBJ2-1; 8 bases are shared with TRBD2. CDR1 is MNHEY, CDR2 SVGEGT, per germline. The length of the CDR3 is 16 residues. V dropped 2 bases and J dropped 0; count of bases not matched to a gene: 3. CDR3 region: CASSYEAGGSYNEQFF. The DNA for the CDR3 is TGTGCCAGCAGTTACGAGGCGGGGGGCTCCTACAATGAGCAGTTCTTC.

The chain uses TRBV20-1 and TRBJ2-7; TRBD1 matches at 7 bases. In germline, CDR1 is DFQATT, CDR2 SNEGSKA (reference sequence). Losses at the gene ends were 0 bases for V and 5 bases for J; bases not matched to a gene: 7. The CDR3 has 14 residues. CDR3 in amino acids: CSARDNRGVHEQYF. The CDR3 region has the DNA TGCAGTGCTAGAGATAACAGGGGAGTTCACGAGCAGTACTTC.

The V call is TRBV29-1, the J call TRBJ2-3, with TRBD2 as a possible D gene (5 bases). CDR1 SQVTM and CDR2 ANQGSEA come from the germline V gene. The CDR3 loop spans 13 amino acids. V lost 3 bases to trimming and J lost 0 bases, with 7 bases between them. The CDR3 nucleotides read TGCAGCGTTGAGAGGGCAAGCACAGATACGCAGTATTTT. Residues: CSVERASTDTQYF.

This clonotype was detected a few times. V gene TRBV12-3 or TRBV12-4 combines with J gene TRBJ2-5, with D hard to call. There are 13 residues in the CDR3. V lost 2 bases and J 2 bases, leaving 6 bases between the germline ends. The CDR3 coding sequence is TGTGCCAGCAGTTTACTTATACAAGAGACCCAGTACTTC. Translated, it gives CASSLLIQETQYF.

V usage is TRBV7-8 and J usage is TRBJ2-3; tentatively, D is TRBD2 (6 bases). Germline V gene sequence: CDR1 SGHVS, CDR2 FQNEAQ. The CDR3 consists of 15 residues. V was cut by 1 base and J by 0 bases, with 8 bases left in between. The CDR3, as DNA: TGTGCCAGCAGCTTAGATCGGGGGAGCACAGATACGCAGTATTTT. Its translation: CASSLDRGSTDTQYF.

The rearrangement joins TRBV7-2 to TRBJ1-5, with a tentative D call TRBD1 (5 bases). Germline lookup yields CDR1 SGHTA and CDR2 FQGNSA. The V and J ends lost 0 bases and 1 base respectively, with 10 bases between them. The CDR3 totals 16 residues. CDR3 sequence (DNA): TGTGCCAGCAGCTTAGCGCAGGGTTTAAGCAATCAGCCCCAGCATTTT. Its translation: CASSLAQGLSNQPQHF.

This clonotype is a singleton in its sample. CDR3 in amino acids: CSAAGGSGNLYNEQFF. The CDR3 DNA reads TGCAGCGCTGCCGGGGGCAGCGGGAACCTTTACAATGAGCAGTTCTTC. The rearrangement links TRBV29-1 to TRBJ2-1; D might be TRBD2 (7 bases). The V end was cut by 7 bases, the J end by 4 bases, with 23 bases between. In germline, CDR1 is SQVTM, CDR2 ANQGSEA. This CDR3 region has 16 residues.

This chain connects TRBV5-4 to TRBJ2-6, with D perhaps matching TRBD1 (5 bases). CDR1 and CDR2 from the germline V gene are SGHNT and YYREEE (reference sequence). V lost 3 bases to trimming and J lost 4 bases, with 11 bases between them. The length of the CDR3 is 15 residues. The DNA of the CDR3 is TGTGCCAGCAGCTCGCAGGGTGGAGGGGCCAACGTCCTGACTTTC. Its protein is CASSSQGGGANVLTF.

This chain connects TRBV28 to TRBJ1-2, with D tentatively TRBD1 (6 bases). The CDR3 extends over 13 amino acids. Germline-derived CDR1 and CDR2 are MDHEN and SYDVKM. V was shortened by 5 bases and J by 7 bases, with 14 bases between the two germline ends. This CDR3 reads CASSSTGSSGYTF. DNA of the CDR3: TGTGCCAGCAGTAGCACAGGGTCCTCTGGCTACACCTTC.

The chain is built from TRBV2 and TRBJ2-1, with D uncertain. In germline, CDR1 is SNHLY, CDR2 FYNNEI. V shed 2 bases and J shed 0 bases, with 14 bases lying between them. This CDR3 spans 17 amino acids. This CDR3 reads CASSELVPMSSYNEQFF. In DNA form, the CDR3 reads TGTGCCAGCAGTGAACTGGTTCCTATGAGCTCCTACAATGAGCAGTTCTTC.

The V call is TRBV30, the J call TRBJ2-1, with 7 bases that match TRBD1. The CDR3 length is 14 residues. In germline, CDR1 is GTSNPN, CDR2 SVGIG (reference sequence). V lost 6 bases to trimming and J lost 6 bases; unmatched junction nucleotides: 11. This CDR3 is CACAYNRGGNEQFF. CDR3 sequence (DNA): TGTGCCTGTGCTTATAACAGGGGTGGCAATGAGCAGTTCTTC.

This chain uses TRBV14 with TRBJ1-2, with D perhaps TRBD1 (6 bases). From germline, CDR1 is SGHDN and CDR2 FVKESK. This CDR3 is 14 amino acids long. Trimming cost V 5 bases and J 2 bases, with 12 bases left between them. CDR3 nucleotides: TGTGCCAGCAGCGAATCGGACAGAAACTATGGCTACACCTTC. Protein: CASSESDRNYGYTF.

J is TRBJ2-7 and V is TRBV10-2; TRBD1 agrees at 7 bases. Germline V CDR1 and CDR2: WSHSY, SAAADI. CDR3 size: 14 residues. V gave up 7 bases and J gave up 9 bases; unmatched junction bases: 15. The DNA of the CDR3 is TGCGCCAGCACCGAGGACTCCTCCAGACAGGGGCAGTACTTC. As protein: CASTEDSSRQGQYF.

The chain links TRBV12-3 or TRBV12-4 to TRBJ1-2; D unresolved. Trimming took off 3 bases at V and 2 bases at J, with 7 bases between the two ends. The CDR3 is 13 amino acids. CDR3 sequence reads: CASSLRRNYGYTF. CDR3 DNA sequence: TGTGCCAGCAGTTTGAGGCGCAACTATGGCTACACCTTC.

The CDR3 sequence is CASSCREILSNQPQHF. The DNA of the CDR3 is TGTGCCAGCAGCTGCCGGGAGATCCTTAGCAATCAGCCCCAGCATTTT. The chain employs TRBV7-9 and TRBJ1-5; D call uncertain. Trimming pared 4 bases from V and 0 bases from J, leaving 13 bases between. The CDR3 loop spans 16 amino acids. Germline loops: CDR1 SEHNR, CDR2 FQNEAQ (reference sequence).

The chain carries TRBV23-1 and TRBJ1-3; unclear D gene. TRBV23-1 is an open reading frame whose function is uncertain. The V end was cut by 0 bases, the J end by 4 bases, with 7 bases between. CDR3 length: 14 residues. The CDR3 protein is CASSQSGLGNTIYF. The CDR3 DNA follows: TGCGCCAGCAGTCAATCGGGGTTGGGAAACACCATATATTTT.